Below, 18 T cell receptor beta chains from the same sample are listed, as sequenced in a study of monozygotic twins with inflammatory bowel disease. TCRdb re-called the 5' RACE reads and catalogs CDR3 proteins one per entry, DNA excluded. This sample contains 90,000 to 110,000 distinct CDR3 sequences. Specimen: blood. The receptors come from a human donor with ulcerative colitis or Crohn's disease, or a healthy co-twin of an affected twin (not recorded which).

The chain has TRBV7-9 and TRBJ1-1; TCRdb's D gene call, TRBD1, goes unchecked for lack of DNA. Germline V gives CDR1 SEHNR, CDR2 FQNEAQ (reference sequence). The CDR3 has 15 residues. The CDR3 loop is CASSLVSGKNTEAFF.

The chain recombines TRBV5-1 with TRBJ2-2; as DNA is missing, the TRBD1 call by TCRdb cannot be tested. Germline CDR1 reads SGHRS; CDR2 reads YFSETQ. The CDR3 length is 13 residues. CDR3 sequence reads: CASSLNGGGELFF.

V is TRBV7-9 and J is TRBJ2-5; absent DNA, TCRdb's TRBD1 call cannot be checked. CDR1 is SEHNR and CDR2 is FQNEAQ in the germline V gene (reference sequence). This CDR3 is built from 15 residues. This CDR3 reads CASSLTGSHRETQYF.

The chain uses TRBV20-1 and TRBJ2-7. The CDR3 totals 12 residues. CDR1 and CDR2 (germline): DFQATT, SNEGSKA (reference sequence). CDR3 loop: CSASQVTYEQYF.

The CDR3 loop is CASSYRDRPYNVLTF. The chain joins TRBV6-5 to TRBJ2-6; TCRdb proposes TRBD1, but this gene call is untestable without DNA. This CDR3 spans 15 amino acids. The germline CDR1 and CDR2 sequences are MNHEY and SVGAGI.

The rearrangement uses TRBV28 and TRBJ2-2; TCRdb's D call, TRBD1, is unchecked because there is no DNA. The CDR3 runs 16 residues. Germline lookup yields CDR1 MDHEN and CDR2 SYDVKM. The CDR3 here is CASSSYGGRIPGELFF.

This chain's CDR3 is CSASRNNEQFF. The chain joins TRBV20-1 to TRBJ2-1. This CDR3 comprises 11 residues. CDR1 is DFQATT and CDR2 is SNEGSKA in the germline V gene (reference sequence).

This chain uses TRBV6-5 with TRBJ1-1. Germline loops: CDR1 MNHEY, CDR2 SVGAGI. This CDR3 region has 13 residues. The CDR3 reads CASRRTVDTEAFF.

The V and J genes are TRBV29-1 and TRBJ2-5; the D gene TCRdb calls, TRBD1, cannot be checked with no DNA. Germline lookup yields CDR1 SQVTM and CDR2 ANQGSEA. The CDR3 consists of 12 residues. CDR3: CSTQTAGETQYF.

The CDR3 sequence is CASSQDIAGTYGDEQFF. The chain recombines TRBV7-2 with TRBJ2-1; as DNA is missing, the TRBD2 call by TCRdb cannot be tested. This CDR3 spans 17 amino acids. CDR1 is SGHTA, CDR2 FQGNSA, per germline.

The chain has TRBV5-5 and TRBJ2-7; as DNA is missing, the TRBD2 call by TCRdb cannot be tested. Germline V gene lookup returns CDR1 SGHKS and CDR2 YYEKEE (reference sequence). The CDR3 runs to 16 residues. The CDR3 protein is CASSLVERGDLYEQYF. The variable domain in full, completed from reference TRBV5-5 and TRBJ2-7, reads DAGVTQSPTHLIKTRGQQVTLRCSPISGHKSVSWYQQVLGQGPQFIFQYYEKEERGRGNFPDRFSARQFPNYSSELNVNALLLGDSALYLCASSLVERGDLYEQYFGPGTRLTVT.

The chain links TRBV10-3 to TRBJ1-1. The germline CDR1 and CDR2 sequences are ENHRY and SYGVKD. The CDR3 spans 16 residues. The CDR3 here is CAISEGAALRTTEAFF.

The chain couples TRBV6-6 to TRBJ1-2. Germline CDR1 MNHNY, CDR2 SVGAGI (reference sequence). There are 13 residues in the CDR3. The CDR3 loop reads CASRADQFWGYTF.

The genes are TRBV11-2 and TRBJ2-6; TCRdb's D call, TRBD1, is unchecked because there is no DNA. Germline CDR1 and CDR2: SGHAT and FQNNGV. The CDR3 consists of 14 residues. CDR3 in amino acids: CASSLLGDGNVLTF.

The J gene is TRBJ2-1, the V gene TRBV20-1; TCRdb picks TRBD2, but there is no DNA to check that call. Germline CDR1 reads DFQATT; CDR2 reads SNEGSKA (reference sequence). The CDR3 is 16 residues long. The CDR3 region is CSARRALAGVGNEQFF.

This chain connects TRBV15 to TRBJ1-1; as DNA is missing, the TRBD1 call by TCRdb cannot be tested. Germline values: CDR1 LNHNV, CDR2 YYDKDF (reference sequence). This CDR3 has 13 amino acids. CDR3 sequence reads: CATSRNRGAEAFF. Full variable domain (rest looked up from reference TRBV15 and TRBJ1-1): DAMVIQNPRYQVTQFGKPVTLSCSQTLNHNVMYWYQQKSSQAPKLLFHYYDKDFNNEADTPDNFQSRRPNTSFCFLDIRSPGLGDTAMYLCATSRNRGAEAFFGQGTRLTVV.

The V and J genes are TRBV29-1 and TRBJ2-7. The CDR3 has 13 residues. Germline-derived CDR1 and CDR2 are SQVTM and ANQGSEA. The CDR3 sequence is CSVVGISSYEQYF.

CDR3 loop: CASSPTGFNTGELFF. This chain uses TRBV18 with TRBJ2-2; TCRdb lists TRBD1, though no DNA is available to test this call. This CDR3 has 15 residues. Germline V CDR1 and CDR2: KGHSH, LQKENI. Combining the CDR3 with reference TRBV18 and TRBJ2-2 gives the whole variable domain NAGVMQNPRHLVRRRGQEARLRCSPMKGHSHVYWYRQLPEEGLKFMVYLQKENIIDESGMPKERFSAEFPKEGPSILRIQQVVRGDSAAYFCASSPTGFNTGELFFGEGSRLTVL.